This record concerns one T cell receptor (beta chain) sequence. Its target is unknown. From live CD3+CD8+TCRalphabeta+ cells, four PD-1 and/or TIGIT subsets were sorted. This CDR3 spans 15 amino acids. CDR1 is KGHSH and CDR2 is LQKENI in the germline V gene. Trimming took off 0 bases at V and 5 bases at J, with 13 bases between the two ends. This sample was included in a study of circulating CD8 cells and anti-PD-1 response in melanoma. Study background: Of roughly 13 patients, seven got anti-PD-1 first and six had prior therapy.

Study-level points and caveats: Published repertoire comparisons used only baseline and M1 samples. Diversity ranked highest in DNEG and lowest in TIGIT subsets.

TCR libraries were prepared from about 15 ng of total RNA with the QIAseq Immune Repertoire TCR panel. One entry per CDR3 protein results from TCRdb running MiXCR on the reads. There are approximately 550 distinct CDR3 sequences in the sample; around 9.3% occur only once, and around 50% lies in the top ten. Material: CD8+ T cells from PBMCs, obtained at baseline or after one month of anti-PD-1 therapy (not recorded which). The chain uses TRBV18 and TRBJ1-2; a weak D match, TRBD1 (5 bases). This clonotype originated in a human donor with melanoma. The CDR3 spells CASSPPHPGVYGYTF. The CDR3 bases are TGTGCCAGCTCACCACCCCACCCGGGGGTATATGGCTACACCTTC.